These 10 T cell receptor beta chains were all obtained from the same sample, sequenced in a study of shared clonotypes between healthy human individuals (dated by TCRdb to 2020 to 2021). Library generation was performed with the immunoSEQ multiplex PCR assay. The clones in this table, taken by TCRdb from immuneACCESS, are in-frame only. Not every clone is retained; where verified, under half of the shortfall comes from an unresolved V gene, and the cause of the rest is unknown. This sample comprises around 1.5 million clones, approximately 98% of them detected only once. The leading ten clones occupy about 0.4% of the sample. The sequenced sample consisted of naive CD4+ T cells sorted from blood. The sample's cell subset or site label, decoded: CD45RA+ positively selected. These receptors all stem from a young man in good health.

The chain links TRBV5-4 to TRBJ2-1, with 10 bases lining up with TRBD2. This CDR3 spans 15 amino acids. Germline V lookup: CDR1 SGHNT, CDR2 YYREEE (reference sequence). The ends lost 4 bases at V and 4 bases at J; junction bases unmatched: 5. The CDR3 sequence: CASSPGLAQYNEQFF. For the CDR3, the DNA is TGTGCCAGCAGCCCGGGACTAGCGCAATACAATGAGCAGTTCTTC.

This chain connects TRBV5-1 to TRBJ2-5, with 8 bases identical to TRBD2. Germline CDR1 and CDR2: SGHRS and YFSETQ. J was trimmed by 4 bases and V by 2 bases; bases with no gene match: 13. The CDR3 runs to 17 residues. The CDR3 loop reads CASSFRGAGAYVETQYF. The CDR3 nucleotides are TGCGCCAGCAGCTTCCGAGGAGCGGGAGCTTACGTAGAGACCCAGTACTTC.

Notes on this clone: Other DNA sequences in this sample translate to the same CDR3. V is TRBV18 and J is TRBJ2-3, with 14 bases fitting TRBD2. J was trimmed by 3 bases and V by 3 bases; bases with no gene match: 5. The CDR3 has 17 residues. Germline V gene lookup returns CDR1 KGHSH and CDR2 LQKENI. The CDR3 DNA follows: TGTGCCAGCTCACCCCCGGGACTAGCGGGAGTAACAGATACGCAGTATTTT. Its protein product is CASSPPGLAGVTDTQYF.

This clone was detected only once. This chain links TRBV5-6 with TRBJ2-1; the D call may be TRBD1 or TRBD2 (6 bases each). Per the germline V gene, CDR1 is SGHDT and CDR2 is YYEEEE. Trimming left V 0 bases short and J 8 bases short, with 21 bases between. CDR3 length: 17 amino acids. CDR3 coding DNA: TGTGCCAGCAGCTTGGGAGGACTACCCGCAGGGGTCGATGAGCAGTTCTTC. It translates to CASSLGGLPAGVDEQFF.

The chain employs TRBV12-1 and TRBJ2-2. TRBV12-1 is given as a pseudogene. The CDR3 consists of 13 residues. CDR3 residues: CASSSWWTGELFF. CDR3 DNA: TGTGCCAGCAGCTCCTGGTGGACCGGGGAGCTGTTTTTT.

In this sample, this clone turned up once. The V gene is TRBV29-1, the J gene TRBJ2-5; 9 nucleotides agree with TRBD2. Trimming at V came to 7 bases and at J to 3 bases, leaving 9 bases not matched to a gene. The CDR3 spans 14 residues. Per the germline V gene, CDR1 is SQVTM and CDR2 is ANQGSEA. CDR3 nucleotide sequence: TGCAGCGCGTGTGCCGGGACTAGCAAAGAGACCCAGTACTTC. It specifies CSACAGTSKETQYF.

This clone was seen a single time. The J gene is TRBJ2-2, the V gene TRBV9; the D is unclear. The CDR3 loop spans 16 amino acids. Deletions cut 3 bases from V and 7 bases from J, with 19 bases between. Germline values: CDR1 SGDLS, CDR2 YYNGEE. The chain's CDR3 is CASSDLKEFGIGELFF. CDR3 DNA: TGTGCCAGCAGCGACCTGAAGGAATTTGGAATCGGGGAGCTGTTTTTT.

The chain links TRBV6-1 to TRBJ2-7; D might be TRBD1 (6 bases). Germline V gives CDR1 MNHNS, CDR2 SASEGT. V lost 4 bases and J lost 7, with 14 bases in between. CDR3 length: 13 amino acids. The CDR3 nucleotides are TGTGCCAGCAGTGTCGGACAGAATAGGGAGCAGTACTTC. Translation gives CASSVGQNREQYF.

The rearrangement joins TRBV28 to TRBJ2-7; 12 nucleotides match TRBD2. The V and J ends lost 7 bases and 5 bases, in that order; junction bases with no gene match: 12. The CDR3 contains 16 residues. CDR1 and CDR2 (germline): MDHEN, SYDVKM. DNA of the CDR3: TGTGCCAGCAACCTATTCCCTAGCGGGAGGGCCGACGAGCAGTACTTC. Its protein product is CASNLFPSGRADEQYF.

The V and J genes are TRBV5-5 and TRBJ1-1, with a weak D call TRBD1 (5 bases). Between the trimmed V and J ends, which lost 2 bases and 5 bases, there was a span of 10 bases. There are 13 residues in the CDR3. Germline CDR1 is SGHKS and CDR2 is YYEKEE (reference sequence). The CDR3 loop reads CASSFARQTEAFF. Here the CDR3 DNA reads TGTGCCAGCAGCTTTGCACGACAGACTGAAGCTTTCTTT.